This TCR beta chain came from a study of regulatory T cells in long-lasting Graves disease. V was trimmed by 2 bases and J by 12 bases, leaving 13 bases between them. The length of the CDR3 is 12 residues. Time point reported: persistent/refractory GD, antithyroid drugs over 5 years with positive TRAb. PBMC-derived RNA was used for the TCR library. This clonotype has ten or more counts. The antigen is unknown. To make TCR beta libraries, researchers used iRepertoire HTBI primers and Arm-PCR of CDR3 regions. MiXCR, run by TCRdb on the multiplex PCR reads, gives a single entry per CDR3 protein. The data show roughly 700,000 distinct CDR3 sequences, 30% seen once. Study-level points and caveats: New patients shared fewer public clonotypes (about 1,000) than persistent patients did (roughly 2,500).

The chain carries TRBV12-3 or TRBV12-4 and TRBJ1-1; D is unresolved. The clonotype comes from a female donor with Graves disease. Sample: peripheral blood mononuclear cells (PBMCs), taken when the disease was refractory, from a patient treated with antithyroid drugs. CDR3 loop: CASSLFGRTTFF. The CDR3 bases are TGTGCCAGCAGTTTATTTGGCAGGACGACTTTCTTT.